Sequencing of this TCR beta chain was carried out in a study of T cells in localized non-small cell lung cancer. The germline V gene encodes CDR1 MDHEN and CDR2 SYDVKM. CDR3 length: 14 residues. V was clipped by 1 base and J by 0 bases, with 7 bases between them. This clone showed up just once. Its specificity is not known. Whole-study findings and limits: It remains possible that heterogeneity exists, since only one tumor region was sequenced.

The repertoire was sequenced with immunoSEQ multiplex PCR; TCRdb's copy has only in-frame clones and lacks some. The table lists more than 50,000 clones, around 81% of them singletons. V is TRBV28 and J is TRBJ2-7, with unresolved D. This sample comprised peripheral blood, obtained before any cancer treatment. The clonotype comes from a female donor aged 60 or older with stage II squamous cell lung carcinoma. The CDR3 loop reads CASSLLADSYEQYF. The DNA of the CDR3 is TGTGCCAGCAGTTTATTGGCGGACTCCTACGAGCAGTACTTC.